A single sample is the source of the 3 T cell receptor beta chains below, sequenced in a study of pediatric ulcerative colitis. During colonoscopy, one to two rectal pinch biopsies were collected. Only in-frame clones appear in the TCRdb table, and some are missing; sequencing was by immunoSEQ multiplex PCR. Of about 20,000 clones listed, 70% to 80% are singletons. Input material: gut tissue. These receptors were obtained from a boy aged 10-17 years with moderate ulcerative colitis.

The J gene is TRBJ2-7, the V gene TRBV25-1; weak D call: TRBD2 (5 bases). CDR3 length: 17 residues. V lost 4 bases and J lost 1, with 20 bases in between. The germline V gene has CDR1 MGHDK and CDR2 SYGVNS. The DNA for the CDR3 is TGTGCCAGCAGTGCCTCGCCTTCTAGCTCGCCGTCCTACGAGCAGTACTTC. It is translated as CASSASPSSSPSYEQYF.

This clone was found once. V and J are TRBV5-1 and TRBJ1-2; no clear D gene. The ends were cut back, 7 bases at V and 8 bases at J, with 18 bases in the middle. This CDR3 comprises 13 residues. CDR1 is SGHRS and CDR2 is YFSETQ in the germline V gene. The CDR3 DNA follows: TGCGCCAGCGGAAAGGAGGGCGCCGGAGGCTACACCTTC. This encodes CASGKEGAGGYTF. Full variable domain (missing parts from reference TRBV5-1 and TRBJ1-2): KAGVTQTPRYLIKTRGQQVTLSCSPISGHRSVSWYQQTPGQGLQFLFEYFSETQRNKGNFPGRFSGRQFSNSRSEMNVSTLELGDSALYLCASGKEGAGGYTFGSGTRLTVV.

The chain joins TRBV5-1 to TRBJ2-1; D unclear. Germline values: CDR1 SGHRS, CDR2 YFSETQ. The CDR3 has 13 amino acids. The germline V and J ends were trimmed by 0 bases and 7 bases, with 8 bases remaining between them. The CDR3, as DNA: TGCGCCAGCAGCTTGGCCTTATCTAATGAGCAGTTCTTC. This gives the protein CASSLALSNEQFF.